In its sample, the clone carrying this T cell receptor beta chain was seen many times. Its antigen is unknown. The data are from a study of T-cell reconstitution after alpha-beta-depleted transplantation in children. Study-wide points: From surviving recipient T cells and thymic progenitors came the high day-60 TCRbeta diversity observed in some patients. T-cell numbers and diversity, one year after transplant, stemmed largely from T cells that were newly produced. Reportedly, only several hundred clones from non-depleted graft cells drove alpha-beta T-cell counts at about two months.

Germline V gene lookup returns CDR1 SGHTA and CDR2 FQGNSA. V gave up 6 bases and J gave up 7 bases, with 6 bases separating them. The CDR3 has 11 residues. Preparation of the TCRbeta library involved a method that used unique molecular identifiers. TCRdb redid the calling of the PCR reads with MiXCR, one entry per CDR3 protein. The table shows roughly 280,000 distinct CDR3 sequences, with 11% occurring only once. The sequence derives from a male patient between 2 and 10 years old who had a stem cell transplant for chronic granulomatous disease, so the T cells may come from the graft donor. This chain connects TRBV7-2 to TRBJ1-4, with a possible D match to TRBD1 (6 bases). The source material was peripheral blood, sampled 180 days after TCRalphabeta/CD19-depleted stem cell transplant. This CDR3 is CASRGGEKLFF. As DNA, the CDR3 is TGTGCCAGCAGAGGGGGTGAAAAACTGTTTTTT.